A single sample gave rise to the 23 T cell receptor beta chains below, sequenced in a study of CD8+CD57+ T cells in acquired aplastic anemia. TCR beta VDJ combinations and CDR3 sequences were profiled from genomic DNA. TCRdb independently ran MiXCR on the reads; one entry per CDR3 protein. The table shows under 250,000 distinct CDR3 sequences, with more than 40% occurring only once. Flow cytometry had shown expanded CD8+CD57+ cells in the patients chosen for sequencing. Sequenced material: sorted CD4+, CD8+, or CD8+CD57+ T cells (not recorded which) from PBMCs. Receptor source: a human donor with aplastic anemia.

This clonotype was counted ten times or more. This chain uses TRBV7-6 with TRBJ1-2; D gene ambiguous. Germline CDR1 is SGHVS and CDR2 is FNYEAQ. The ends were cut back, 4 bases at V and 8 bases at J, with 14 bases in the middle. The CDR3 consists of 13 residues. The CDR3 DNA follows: TGTGCCAGCAGCTCTGACCCTATAAGCGGCTACACCTTC. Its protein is CASSSDPISGYTF. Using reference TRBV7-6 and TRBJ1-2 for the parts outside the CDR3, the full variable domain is GAGVSQSPRYKVTKRGQDVALRCDPISGHVSLYWYRQALGQGPEFLTYFNYEAQQDKSGLPNDRFSAERPEGSISTLTIQRTEQRDSAMYRCASSSDPISGYTFGSGTRLTVV.

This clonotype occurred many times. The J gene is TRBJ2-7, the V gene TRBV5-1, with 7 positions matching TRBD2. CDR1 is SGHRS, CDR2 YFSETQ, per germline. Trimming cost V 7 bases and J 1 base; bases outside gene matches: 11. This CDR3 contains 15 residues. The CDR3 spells CASSPPLAESYEQYF. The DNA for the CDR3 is TGCGCCAGCTCGCCCCCTCTAGCGGAGTCCTACGAGCAGTACTTC.

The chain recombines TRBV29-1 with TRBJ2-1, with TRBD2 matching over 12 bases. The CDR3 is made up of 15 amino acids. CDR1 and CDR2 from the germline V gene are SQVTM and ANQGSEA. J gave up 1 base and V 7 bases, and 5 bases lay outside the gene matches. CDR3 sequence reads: CSAGTSGLSYNEQFF. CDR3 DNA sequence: TGCAGCGCCGGGACTAGCGGGCTTTCCTACAATGAGCAGTTCTTC.

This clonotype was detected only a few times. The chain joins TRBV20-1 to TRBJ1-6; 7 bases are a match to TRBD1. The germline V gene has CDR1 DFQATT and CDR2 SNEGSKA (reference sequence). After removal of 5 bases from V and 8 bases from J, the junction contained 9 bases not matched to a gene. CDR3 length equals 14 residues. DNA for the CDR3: TGCAGTGCTCCCCGGGACAGAATCGATTCACCCCTCCACTTT. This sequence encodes CSAPRDRIDSPLHF.

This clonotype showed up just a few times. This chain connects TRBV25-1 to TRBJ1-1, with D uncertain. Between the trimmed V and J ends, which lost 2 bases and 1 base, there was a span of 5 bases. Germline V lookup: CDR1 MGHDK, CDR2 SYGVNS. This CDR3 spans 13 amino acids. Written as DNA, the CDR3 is TGTGCCAGCAGTGAACTCTCGAACACTGAAGCTTTCTTT. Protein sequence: CASSELSNTEAFF.

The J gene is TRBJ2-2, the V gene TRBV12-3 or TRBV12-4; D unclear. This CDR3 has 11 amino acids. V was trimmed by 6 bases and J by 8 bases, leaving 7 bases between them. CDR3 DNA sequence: TGTGCCAGCAGAAGCGAAGGGGAGCTGTTTTTT. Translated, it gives CASRSEGELFF.

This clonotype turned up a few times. The DNA for the CDR3 is TGTGCCAGCAGCCCTGGACAGGGAGAGGTTAATGAGCAGTTCTTC. This sequence encodes CASSPGQGEVNEQFF. The genes are TRBV3-1 and TRBJ2-1; 8 nucleotides line up with TRBD1. The J segment lost 7 bases and the V segment lost 4 bases, leaving 9 bases of the junction unmatched. The germline CDR1 and CDR2 sequences are LGHDT and YNNKEL (reference sequence). The length of the CDR3 is 15 residues.

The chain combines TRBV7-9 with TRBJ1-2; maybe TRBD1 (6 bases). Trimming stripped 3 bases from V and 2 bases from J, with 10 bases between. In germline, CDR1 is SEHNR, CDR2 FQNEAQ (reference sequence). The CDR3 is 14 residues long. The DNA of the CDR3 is TGTGCCAGCAGCTTGGACAGACAGAACTATGGCTACACCTTC. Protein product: CASSLDRQNYGYTF. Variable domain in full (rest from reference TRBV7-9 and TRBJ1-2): DTGVSQNPRHKITKRGQNVTFRCDPISEHNRLYWYRQTLGQGPEFLTYFQNEAQLEKSRLLSDRFSAERPKGSFSTLEIQRTEQGDSAMYLCASSLDRQNYGYTFGSGTRLTVV.

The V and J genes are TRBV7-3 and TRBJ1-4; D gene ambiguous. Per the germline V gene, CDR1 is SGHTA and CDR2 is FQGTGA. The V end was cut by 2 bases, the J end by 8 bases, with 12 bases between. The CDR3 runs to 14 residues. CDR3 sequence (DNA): TGTGCCAGCAGCTTAGGGGAAGAAGGAGAAAAACTGTTTTTT. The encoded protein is CASSLGEEGEKLFF.

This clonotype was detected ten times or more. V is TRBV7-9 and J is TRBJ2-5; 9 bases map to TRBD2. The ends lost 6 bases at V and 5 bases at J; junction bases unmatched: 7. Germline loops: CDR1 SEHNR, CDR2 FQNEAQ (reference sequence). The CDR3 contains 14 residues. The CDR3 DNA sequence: TGTGCCAGCAGACCTAGCGGGATTGCCGAGACCCAGTACTTC. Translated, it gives CASRPSGIAETQYF.

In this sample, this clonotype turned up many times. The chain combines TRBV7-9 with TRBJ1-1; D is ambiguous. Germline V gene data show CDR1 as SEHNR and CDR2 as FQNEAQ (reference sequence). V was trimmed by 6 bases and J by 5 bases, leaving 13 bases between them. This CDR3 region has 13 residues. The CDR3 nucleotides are TGTGCCAGCAGAACTCAGTTAGAGACTGAAGCTTTCTTT. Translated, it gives CASRTQLETEAFF. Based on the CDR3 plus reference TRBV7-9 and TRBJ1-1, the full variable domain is DTGVSQNPRHKITKRGQNVTFRCDPISEHNRLYWYRQTLGQGPEFLTYFQNEAQLEKSRLLSDRFSAERPKGSFSTLEIQRTEQGDSAMYLCASRTQLETEAFFGQGTRLTVV.

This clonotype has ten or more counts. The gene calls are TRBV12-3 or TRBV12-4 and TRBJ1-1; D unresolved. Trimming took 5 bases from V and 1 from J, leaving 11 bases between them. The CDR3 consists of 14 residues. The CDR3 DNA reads TGTGCCAGCAGTGCAGGCACGAGGAACACTGAAGCTTTCTTT. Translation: CASSAGTRNTEAFF.

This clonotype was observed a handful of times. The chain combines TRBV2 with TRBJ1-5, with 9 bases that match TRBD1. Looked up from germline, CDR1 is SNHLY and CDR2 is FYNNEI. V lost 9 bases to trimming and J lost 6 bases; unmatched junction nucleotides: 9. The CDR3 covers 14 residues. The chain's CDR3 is CASQDRGISQPQHF. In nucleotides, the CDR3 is TGTGCCAGTCAGGACAGGGGTATCTCTCAGCCCCAGCATTTT.

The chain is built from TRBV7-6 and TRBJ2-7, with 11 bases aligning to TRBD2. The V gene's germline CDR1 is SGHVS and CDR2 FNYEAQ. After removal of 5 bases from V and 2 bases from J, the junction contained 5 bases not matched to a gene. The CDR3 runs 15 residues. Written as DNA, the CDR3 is TGTGCCAGCAGCGAGGGACTAGCGGCGGCCTACGAGCAGTACTTC. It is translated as CASSEGLAAAYEQYF.

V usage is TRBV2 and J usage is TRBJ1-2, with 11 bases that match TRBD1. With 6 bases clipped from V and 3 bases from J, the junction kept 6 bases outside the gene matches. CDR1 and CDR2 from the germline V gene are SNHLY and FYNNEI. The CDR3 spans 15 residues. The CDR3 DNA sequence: TGTGCCAGCAGCCAAGGGACAGGGGGAGACTATGGCTACACCTTC. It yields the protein CASSQGTGGDYGYTF.

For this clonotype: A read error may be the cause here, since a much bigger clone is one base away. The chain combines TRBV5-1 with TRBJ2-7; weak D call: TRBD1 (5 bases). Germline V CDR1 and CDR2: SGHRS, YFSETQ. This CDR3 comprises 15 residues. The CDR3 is CAGSLTENKVYEQYF. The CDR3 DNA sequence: TGCGCCGGCAGCTTGACAGAAAACAAGGTCTACGAGCAGTACTTC.

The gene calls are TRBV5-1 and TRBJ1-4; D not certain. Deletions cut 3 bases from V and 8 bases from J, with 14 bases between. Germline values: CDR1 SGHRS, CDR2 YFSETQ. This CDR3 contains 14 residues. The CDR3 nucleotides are TGCGCCAGCAGCTGGGGAAGGGCCAGCGAAAAACTGTTTTTT. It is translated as CASSWGRASEKLFF.

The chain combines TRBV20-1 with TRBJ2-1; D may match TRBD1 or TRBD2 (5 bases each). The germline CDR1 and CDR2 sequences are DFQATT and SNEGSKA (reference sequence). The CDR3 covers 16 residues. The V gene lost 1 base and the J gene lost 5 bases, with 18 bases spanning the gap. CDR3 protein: CSARGGAARANNEQFF. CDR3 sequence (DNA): TGCAGTGCTAGAGGAGGGGCAGCTCGAGCCAACAATGAGCAGTTCTTC.

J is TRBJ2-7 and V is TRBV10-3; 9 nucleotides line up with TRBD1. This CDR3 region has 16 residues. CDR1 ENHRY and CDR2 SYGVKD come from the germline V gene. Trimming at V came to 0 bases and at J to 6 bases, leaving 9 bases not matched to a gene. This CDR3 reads CAISESSGQGSSEQYF. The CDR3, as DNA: TGTGCCATCAGTGAGTCCTCAGGACAGGGGAGTAGCGAGCAGTACTTC.

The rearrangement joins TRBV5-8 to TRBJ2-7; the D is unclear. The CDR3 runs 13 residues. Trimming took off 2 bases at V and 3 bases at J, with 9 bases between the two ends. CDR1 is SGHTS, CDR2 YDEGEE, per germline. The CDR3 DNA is TGTGCCAGCAGCTTAGGGCAGCTCTACGAGCAGTACGTC. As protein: CASSLGQLYEQYV.

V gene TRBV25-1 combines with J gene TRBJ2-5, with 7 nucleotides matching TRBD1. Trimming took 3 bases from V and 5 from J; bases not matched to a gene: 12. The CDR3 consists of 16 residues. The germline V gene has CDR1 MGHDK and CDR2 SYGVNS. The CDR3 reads CASSEWTGYTGETQYF. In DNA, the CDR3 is TGTGCCAGCAGTGAGTGGACAGGTTACACCGGGGAGACCCAGTACTTC.

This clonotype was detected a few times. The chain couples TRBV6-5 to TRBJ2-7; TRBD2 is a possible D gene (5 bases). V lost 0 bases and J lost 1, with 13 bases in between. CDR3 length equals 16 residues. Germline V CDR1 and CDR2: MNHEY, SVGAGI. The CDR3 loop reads CASSYSPGSGSYEQYF. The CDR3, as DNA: TGTGCCAGCAGTTACTCCCCGGGGAGCGGTTCCTACGAGCAGTACTTC.

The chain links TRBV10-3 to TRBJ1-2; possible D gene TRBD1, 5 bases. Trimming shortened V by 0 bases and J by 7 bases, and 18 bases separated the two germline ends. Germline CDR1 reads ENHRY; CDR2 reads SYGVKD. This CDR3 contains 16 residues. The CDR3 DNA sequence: TGTGCCATCAGTGAGTCTAGGGGCCTGCCGAGTAGTGGCTACACCTTC. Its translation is CAISESRGLPSSGYTF.